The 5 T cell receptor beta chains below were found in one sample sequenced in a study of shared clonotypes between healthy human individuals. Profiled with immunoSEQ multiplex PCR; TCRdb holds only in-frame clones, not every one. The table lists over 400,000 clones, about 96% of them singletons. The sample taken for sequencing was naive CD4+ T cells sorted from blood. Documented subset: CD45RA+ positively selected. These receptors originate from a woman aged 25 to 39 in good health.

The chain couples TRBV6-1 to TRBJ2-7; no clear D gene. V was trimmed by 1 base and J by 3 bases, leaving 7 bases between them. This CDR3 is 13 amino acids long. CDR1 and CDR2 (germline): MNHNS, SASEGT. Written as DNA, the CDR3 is TGTGCCAGCAGTGAAGTGATAAGCTACGAGCAGTACTTC. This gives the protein CASSEVISYEQYF.

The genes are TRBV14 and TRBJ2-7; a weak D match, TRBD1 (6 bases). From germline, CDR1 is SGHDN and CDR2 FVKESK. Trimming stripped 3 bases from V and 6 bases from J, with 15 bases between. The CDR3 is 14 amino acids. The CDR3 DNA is TGTGCCAGCAGCCAGAAGTACAGGGCCCTCGAGCAGTACTTC. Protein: CASSQKYRALEQYF. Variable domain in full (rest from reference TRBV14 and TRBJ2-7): EAGVTQFPSHSVIEKGQTVTLRCDPISGHDNLYWYRRVMGKEIKFLLHFVKESKQDESGMPNNRFLAERTGGTYSTLKVQPAELEDSGVYFCASSQKYRALEQYFGPGTRLTVT.

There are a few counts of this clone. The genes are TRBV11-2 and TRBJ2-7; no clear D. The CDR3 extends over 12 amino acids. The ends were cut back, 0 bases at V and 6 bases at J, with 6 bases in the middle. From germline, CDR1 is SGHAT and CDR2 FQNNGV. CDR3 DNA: TGTGCCAGCAGCTTAGACTGGGGCGAGCAGTACTTC. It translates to CASSLDWGEQYF.

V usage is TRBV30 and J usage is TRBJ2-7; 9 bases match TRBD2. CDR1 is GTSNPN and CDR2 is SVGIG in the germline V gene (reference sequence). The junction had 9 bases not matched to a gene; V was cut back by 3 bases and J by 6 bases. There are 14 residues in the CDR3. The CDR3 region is CAWRAAVSGGEQYF. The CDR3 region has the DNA TGTGCCTGGAGGGCCGCGGTTAGCGGGGGCGAGCAGTACTTC.

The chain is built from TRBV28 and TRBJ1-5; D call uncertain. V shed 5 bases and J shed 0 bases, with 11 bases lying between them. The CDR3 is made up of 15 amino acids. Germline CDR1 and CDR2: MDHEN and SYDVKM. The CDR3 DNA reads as TGTGCCAGCAGTACACCCCAAGGTAGCAATCAGCCCCAGCATTTT. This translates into CASSTPQGSNQPQHF. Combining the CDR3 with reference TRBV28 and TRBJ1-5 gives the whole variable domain DVKVTQSSRYLVKRTGEKVFLECVQDMDHENMFWYRQDPGLGLRLIYFSYDVKMKEKGDIPEGYSVSREKKERFSLILESASTNQTSMYLCASSTPQGSNQPQHFGDGTRLSIL.